Each of the 3 T cell receptor beta chains below was sequenced from the same sample in a study of siplizumab effects on memory and regulatory T cells. Some clones are missing from TCRdb's copy, which holds only in-frame ones; the method was immunoSEQ multiplex PCR. The table shows some 99,000 clones, with about 91% occurring only once. The sequenced sample was Tregs sorted from blood. These receptors originate from a human donor in good health.

The genes are TRBV5-4 and TRBJ2-1; D call uncertain. Germline assignment: CDR1 SGHNT and CDR2 YYREEE (reference sequence). V lost 2 bases and J 6 bases, leaving 3 bases between the germline ends. The CDR3 is made up of 11 amino acids. In DNA, the CDR3 is TGTGCCAGCAGCTTCCTCAATGAGCAGTTCTTC. Translation gives CASSFLNEQFF.

CDR3 in DNA: TGTGCCAGCTCACCAGGTCCTGGCGCAGATACGCAGTATTTT. This encodes CASSPGPGADTQYF. This chain connects TRBV18 to TRBJ2-3, with unresolved D. CDR3 size: 14 residues. V lost 2 bases to trimming and J lost 4 bases, with 10 bases between them. The germline V gene has CDR1 KGHSH and CDR2 LQKENI.

This clone was counted a single time. V gene TRBV12-1 combines with J gene TRBJ1-5; the table gives TRBD1 as D, unverified against the DNA. TRBV12-1 is a documented pseudogene. This CDR3 is built from 20 residues. CDR3 protein: CASSTRDRGFSFYSNQPQHF. The DNA for the CDR3 is TGTGCCAGCAGCACCCGGGACAGGGGGTTCTCGTTCTATAGCAATCAGCCCCAGCATTTT.